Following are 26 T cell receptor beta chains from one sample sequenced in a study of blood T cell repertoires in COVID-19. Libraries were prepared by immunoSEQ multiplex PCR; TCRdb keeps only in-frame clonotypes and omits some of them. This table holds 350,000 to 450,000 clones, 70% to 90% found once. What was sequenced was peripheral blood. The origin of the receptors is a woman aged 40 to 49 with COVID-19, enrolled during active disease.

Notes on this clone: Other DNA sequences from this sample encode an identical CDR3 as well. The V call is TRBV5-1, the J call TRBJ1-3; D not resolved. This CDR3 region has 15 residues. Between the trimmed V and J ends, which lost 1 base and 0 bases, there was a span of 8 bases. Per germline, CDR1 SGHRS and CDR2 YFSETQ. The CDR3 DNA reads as TGCGCCAGCAGCTTGCTGGGGAGCTCTGGAAACACCATATATTTT. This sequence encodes CASSLLGSSGNTIYF.

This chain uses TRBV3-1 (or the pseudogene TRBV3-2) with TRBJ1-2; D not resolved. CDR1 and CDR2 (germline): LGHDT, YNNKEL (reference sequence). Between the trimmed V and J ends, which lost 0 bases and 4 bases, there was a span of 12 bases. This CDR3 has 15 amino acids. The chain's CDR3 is CASSQESAGSYGYTF. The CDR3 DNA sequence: TGTGCCAGCAGCCAAGAATCGGCGGGGTCCTATGGCTACACCTTC.

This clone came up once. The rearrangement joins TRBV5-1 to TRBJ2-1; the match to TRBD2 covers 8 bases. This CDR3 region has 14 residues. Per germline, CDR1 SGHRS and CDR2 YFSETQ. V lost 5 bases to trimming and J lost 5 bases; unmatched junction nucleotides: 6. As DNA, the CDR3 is TGCGCCAGCAGAGGACTAGCTTATAACAATGAGCAGTTCTTC. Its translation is CASRGLAYNNEQFF.

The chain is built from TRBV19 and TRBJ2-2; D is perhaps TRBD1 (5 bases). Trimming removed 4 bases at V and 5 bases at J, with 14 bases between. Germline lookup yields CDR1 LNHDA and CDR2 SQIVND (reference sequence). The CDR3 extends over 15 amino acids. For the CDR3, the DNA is TGTGCCAGTAGTAGGGTGATACAGGCAACCGGGGAGCTGTTTTTT. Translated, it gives CASSRVIQATGELFF.

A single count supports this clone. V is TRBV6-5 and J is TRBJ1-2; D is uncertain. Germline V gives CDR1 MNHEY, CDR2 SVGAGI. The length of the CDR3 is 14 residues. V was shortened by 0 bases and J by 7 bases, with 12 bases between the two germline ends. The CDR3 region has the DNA TGTGCCAGCAGTTACTCGGAACGGCGGGCTGGCTACACCTTC. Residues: CASSYSERRAGYTF.

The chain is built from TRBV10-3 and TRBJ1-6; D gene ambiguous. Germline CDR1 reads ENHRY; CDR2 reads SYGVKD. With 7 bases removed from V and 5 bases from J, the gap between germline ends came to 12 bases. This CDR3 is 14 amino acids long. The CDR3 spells CAINGPGNNSPLHF. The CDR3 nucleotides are TGTGCCATCAATGGGCCGGGAAATAATTCACCCCTCCACTTT.

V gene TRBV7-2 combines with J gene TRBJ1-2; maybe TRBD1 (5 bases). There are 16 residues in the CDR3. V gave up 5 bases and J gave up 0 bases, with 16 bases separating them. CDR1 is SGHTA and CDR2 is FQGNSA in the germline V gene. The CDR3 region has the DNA TGTGCCAGCAGCCTACAGGTCGGGGGGTCTAACTATGGCTACACCTTC. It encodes CASSLQVGGSNYGYTF.

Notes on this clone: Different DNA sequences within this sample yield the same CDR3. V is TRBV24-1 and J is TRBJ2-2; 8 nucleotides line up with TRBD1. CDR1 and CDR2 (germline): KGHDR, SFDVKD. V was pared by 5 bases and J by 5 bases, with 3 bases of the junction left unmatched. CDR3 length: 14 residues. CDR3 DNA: TGTGCCACCAGTGGGCAGGGGGCGACCGGGGAGCTGTTTTTT. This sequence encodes CATSGQGATGELFF.

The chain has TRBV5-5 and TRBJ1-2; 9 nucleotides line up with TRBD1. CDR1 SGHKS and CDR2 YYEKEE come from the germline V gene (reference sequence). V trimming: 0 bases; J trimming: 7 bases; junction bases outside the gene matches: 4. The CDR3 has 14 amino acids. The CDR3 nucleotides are TGTGCCAGCAGCTTGGCACAGGGGGCTGCTGGCTACACCTTC. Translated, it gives CASSLAQGAAGYTF. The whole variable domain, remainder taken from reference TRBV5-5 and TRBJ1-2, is DAGVTQSPTHLIKTRGQQVTLRCSPISGHKSVSWYQQVLGQGPQFIFQYYEKEERGRGNFPDRFSARQFPNYSSELNVNALLLGDSALYLCASSLAQGAAGYTFGSGTRLTVV.

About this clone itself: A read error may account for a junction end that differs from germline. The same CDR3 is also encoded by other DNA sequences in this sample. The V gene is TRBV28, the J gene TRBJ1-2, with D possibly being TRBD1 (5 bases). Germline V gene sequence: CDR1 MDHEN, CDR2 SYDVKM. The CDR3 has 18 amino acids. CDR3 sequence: CASSYGGRGPTFNYGYTF. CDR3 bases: TGCGCCAGCAGCTACGGGGGGAGAGGGCCCACCTTTAACTATGGCTACACCTTC.

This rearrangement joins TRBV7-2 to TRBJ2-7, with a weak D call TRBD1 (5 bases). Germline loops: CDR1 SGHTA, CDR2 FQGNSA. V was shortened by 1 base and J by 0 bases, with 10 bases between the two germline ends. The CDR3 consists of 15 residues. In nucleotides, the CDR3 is TGTGCCAGCAGCTTAGGCGCAGGGAACTCCTACGAGCAGTACTTC. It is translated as CASSLGAGNSYEQYF.

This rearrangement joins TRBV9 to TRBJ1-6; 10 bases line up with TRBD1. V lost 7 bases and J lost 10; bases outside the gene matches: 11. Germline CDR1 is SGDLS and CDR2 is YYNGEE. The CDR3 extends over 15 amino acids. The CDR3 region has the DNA TGTGCCAGCGGTCGCCGGGACAGGGGTTCATCACCCCTCCACTTT. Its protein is CASGRRDRGSSPLHF.

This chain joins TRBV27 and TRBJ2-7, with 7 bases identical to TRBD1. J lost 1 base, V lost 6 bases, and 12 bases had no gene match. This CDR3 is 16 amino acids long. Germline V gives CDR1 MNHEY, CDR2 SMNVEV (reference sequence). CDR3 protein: CASRSLRQGISYEQYF. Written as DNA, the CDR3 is TGTGCCAGCAGATCCCTTAGACAGGGAATATCCTACGAGCAGTACTTC.

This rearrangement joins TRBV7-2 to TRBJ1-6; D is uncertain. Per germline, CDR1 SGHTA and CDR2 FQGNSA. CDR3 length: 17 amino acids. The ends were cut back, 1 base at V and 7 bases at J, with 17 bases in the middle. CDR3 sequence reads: CASSLVSGQVWNSPLHF. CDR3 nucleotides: TGTGCCAGCAGCTTAGTCAGCGGTCAGGTCTGGAATTCACCCCTCCACTTT.

The CDR3 DNA reads TGCGCCAGCAGCTTCCAAACAGGGGGAGACAATGAGCAGTTCTTC. Translating gives CASSFQTGGDNEQFF. This chain connects TRBV5-1 to TRBJ2-1, with 8 bases lining up with TRBD1. Germline V gene sequence: CDR1 SGHRS, CDR2 YFSETQ. This CDR3 is built from 15 residues. J lost 5 bases, V lost 2 bases, and 6 bases had no gene match.

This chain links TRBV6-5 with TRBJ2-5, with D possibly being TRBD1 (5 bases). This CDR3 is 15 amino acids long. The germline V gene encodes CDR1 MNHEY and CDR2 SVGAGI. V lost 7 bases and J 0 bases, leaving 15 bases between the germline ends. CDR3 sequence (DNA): TGTGCCAGCACCCTGGGGCAGAATTACCAAGAGACCCAGTACTTC. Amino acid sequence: CASTLGQNYQETQYF.

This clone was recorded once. In DNA, the CDR3 is TGCAGCGTTGATTTCGGGGAAGGCTATGGCTACACCTTC. Encoded protein: CSVDFGEGYGYTF. The V gene is TRBV29-1, the J gene TRBJ1-2; no firm D call. This CDR3 comprises 13 residues. Trimming stripped 3 bases from V and 4 bases from J, with 12 bases between. Per the germline V gene, CDR1 is SQVTM and CDR2 is ANQGSEA.

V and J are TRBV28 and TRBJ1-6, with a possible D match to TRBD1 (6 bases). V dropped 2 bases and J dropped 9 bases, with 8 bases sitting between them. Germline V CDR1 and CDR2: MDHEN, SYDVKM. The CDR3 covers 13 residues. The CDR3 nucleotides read TGTGCCAGCAGTTTAAGAGGGGGTTCACCCCTCCACTTT. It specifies CASSLRGGSPLHF.

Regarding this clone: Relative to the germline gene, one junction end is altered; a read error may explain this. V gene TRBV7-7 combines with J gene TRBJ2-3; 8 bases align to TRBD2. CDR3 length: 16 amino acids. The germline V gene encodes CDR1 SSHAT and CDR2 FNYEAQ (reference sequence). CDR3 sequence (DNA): TGTGCTAGCAGCTTTGGCCCTTACCGGGAGGGAAATACGCAGTATTTT. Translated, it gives CASSFGPYREGNTQYF.

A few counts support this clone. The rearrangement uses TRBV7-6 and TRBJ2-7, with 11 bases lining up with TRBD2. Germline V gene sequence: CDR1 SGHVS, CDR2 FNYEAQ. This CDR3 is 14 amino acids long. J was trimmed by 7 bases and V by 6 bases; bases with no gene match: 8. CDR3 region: CASSPVAGGREQYF. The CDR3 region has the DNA TGTGCCAGCAGTCCTGTAGCGGGAGGGCGAGAGCAGTACTTC.

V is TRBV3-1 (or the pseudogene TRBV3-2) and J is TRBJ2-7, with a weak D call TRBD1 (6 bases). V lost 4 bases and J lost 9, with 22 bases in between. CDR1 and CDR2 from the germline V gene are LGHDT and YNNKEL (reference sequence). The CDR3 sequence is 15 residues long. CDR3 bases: TGTGCCAGCAGCCTCGCTGGACAGAGGGGTCTCGGGCAGTACTTC. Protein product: CASSLAGQRGLGQYF.

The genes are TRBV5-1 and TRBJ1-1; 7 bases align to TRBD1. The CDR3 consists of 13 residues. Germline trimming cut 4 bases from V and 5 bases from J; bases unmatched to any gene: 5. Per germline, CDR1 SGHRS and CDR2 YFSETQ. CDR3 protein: CASSPQGWTEAFF. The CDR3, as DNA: TGCGCCAGCAGCCCACAGGGGTGGACTGAAGCTTTCTTT.

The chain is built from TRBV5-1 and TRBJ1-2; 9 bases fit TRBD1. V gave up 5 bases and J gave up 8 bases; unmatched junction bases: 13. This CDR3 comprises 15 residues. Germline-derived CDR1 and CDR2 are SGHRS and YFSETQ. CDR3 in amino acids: CASSWSGQGPGGYTF. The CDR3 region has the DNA TGCGCCAGCAGTTGGTCCGGACAGGGGCCGGGGGGCTACACCTTC. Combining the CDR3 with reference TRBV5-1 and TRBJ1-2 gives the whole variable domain KAGVTQTPRYLIKTRGQQVTLSCSPISGHRSVSWYQQTPGQGLQFLFEYFSETQRNKGNFPGRFSGRQFSNSRSEMNVSTLELGDSALYLCASSWSGQGPGGYTFGSGTRLTVV.

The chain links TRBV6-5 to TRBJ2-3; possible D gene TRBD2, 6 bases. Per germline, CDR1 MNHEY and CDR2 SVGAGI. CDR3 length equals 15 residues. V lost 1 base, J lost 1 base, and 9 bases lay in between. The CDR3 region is CASSYLGGGTDTQYF. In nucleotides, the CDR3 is TGTGCCAGCAGTTACTTAGGAGGGGGCACAGATACGCAGTATTTT.

For the CDR3, the DNA is TGTGCCAGCAGCGCCCGTTACATAGGGAGGTGGGACAATGAGCAGTTCTTC. This codes for CASSARYIGRWDNEQFF. V usage is TRBV9 and J usage is TRBJ2-1; D may be TRBD2 (6 bases). The CDR3 spans 17 residues. V lost 3 bases, J lost 5 bases, and 21 bases lay in between. Germline CDR1 and CDR2: SGDLS and YYNGEE.

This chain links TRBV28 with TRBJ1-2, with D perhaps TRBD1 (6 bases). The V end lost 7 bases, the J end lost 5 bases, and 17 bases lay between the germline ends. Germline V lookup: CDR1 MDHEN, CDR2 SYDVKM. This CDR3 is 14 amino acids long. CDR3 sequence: CASNTGITSYGYTF. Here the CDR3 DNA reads TGTGCCAGCAATACAGGGATTACGAGTTATGGCTACACCTTC.